The clone carrying this T cell receptor (beta chain) is classed as medium-sized. V was cut by 6 bases and J by 3 bases, with 12 bases left in between. The CDR3 runs 13 residues. Per germline, CDR1 SNHLY and CDR2 FYNNEI. The sort gate was single viable CD3+CD4+CD8-CD45RO+ cells for memory CD4+ T cells. This specimen comes from a study of memory CD4+ T cells and cytomegalovirus serostatus. The assay was immunoSEQ multiplex PCR, and TCRdb's table has in-frame clones only and misses some. Found here are 40,000 to 55,000 clones, roughly three quarters of them singletons; the top ten hold around 0.67%. The TCR originated in an adult in good health and CMV-seronegative. J is TRBJ2-7 and V is TRBV2; D remains unclear. Sequencing was performed on memory CD4+ T cells from blood. The CDR3 is CASSEDRDYEQYF. Here the CDR3 DNA reads TGTGCCAGCAGCGAGGACCGAGACTACGAGCAGTACTTC.